This T cell receptor beta chain derives from a study of shared clonotypes between healthy human individuals. This CDR3 comprises 12 residues. The germline CDR1 and CDR2 sequences are GTSNPN and SVGIG (reference sequence). The junction had 7 bases not matched to a gene; V was cut back by 3 bases and J by 8 bases. Sequencing used immunoSEQ multiplex PCR; TCRdb keeps in-frame clones, though not all of them. The sample includes 2.5 million or so clones, around 90% of them seen just once. This receptor was obtained from a man aged 18 to 29 in good health. The gene calls are TRBV30 and TRBJ2-7, with TRBD1 matching over 7 bases. Sample: naive CD4+ T cells sorted from blood. The subset here: CD45RA+ positively selected. The DNA of the CDR3 is TGTGCCTGGAGAGGGGACAGTGAGCAGCAGTACTTC. It is translated as CAWRGDSEQQYF.